These 30 T cell receptor beta chains originate from one sample sequenced in a study of cytomegalovirus exposure and HLA in healthy donors. PCR amplification relied on 60 Vbeta primers (plus 13 Jbeta primers). Data came from immunoSEQ multiplex PCR; TCRdb stores just in-frame clones and leaves some out. The table includes roughly 180,000 clones, roughly four fifths detected once. The sample taken for sequencing was PBMCs. The receptors stem from a male donor in good health and CMV-seronegative.

The gene calls are TRBV6-5 and TRBJ1-4, with D possibly matching TRBD1 (6 bases). CDR1 and CDR2 (germline): MNHEY, SVGAGI. The CDR3 sequence is 15 residues long. With 6 bases removed from V and 8 bases from J, the gap between germline ends came to 19 bases. CDR3 DNA sequence: TGTGCCAGCAGCTCTACAGGGAGAGGATGGGAAAAACTGTTTTTT. Translation gives CASSSTGRGWEKLFF.

The chain couples TRBV18 to TRBJ1-1, with D unclear. The length of the CDR3 is 15 residues. Germline loops: CDR1 KGHSH, CDR2 LQKENI. Between the trimmed V and J ends, which lost 1 base and 0 bases, there was a span of 9 bases. The CDR3 nucleotides read TGTGCCAGCTCACCACGAACGGTGATGAACACTGAAGCTTTCTTT. Protein: CASSPRTVMNTEAFF. The complete variable domain, with remaining parts taken from reference TRBV18 and TRBJ1-1, reads NAGVMQNPRHLVRRRGQEARLRCSPMKGHSHVYWYRQLPEEGLKFMVYLQKENIIDESGMPKERFSAEFPKEGPSILRIQQVVRGDSAAYFCASSPRTVMNTEAFFGQGTRLTVV.

The table lists this clone with a few counts. The chain recombines TRBV19 with TRBJ2-7, with 7 bases fitting TRBD2. The junction had 11 bases not matched to a gene; V was cut back by 6 bases and J by 3 bases. The CDR3 totals 15 residues. From germline, CDR1 is LNHDA and CDR2 SQIVND (reference sequence). CDR3 amino acids: CASSRRGGGIYEQYF. Here the CDR3 DNA reads TGTGCCAGTAGCCGACGTGGGGGGGGGATCTACGAGCAGTACTTC.

This sequence joins TRBV4-1 and TRBJ1-2; D ambiguous. The CDR3 is 15 amino acids. Trimming took off 0 bases at V and 8 bases at J, with 16 bases between the two ends. Germline V lookup: CDR1 MGHRA, CDR2 YSYEKL. The CDR3 DNA sequence: TGCGCCAGCAGCCAAGATGAAGAGGGTGGTTGGGGCTACACCTTC. It yields the protein CASSQDEEGGWGYTF.

This clone was seen only a few times. CDR3 coding DNA: TGTGCCAGCAGTTACTCGACTAGCGGGAGCAATGAGCAGTTCTTC. Protein: CASSYSTSGSNEQFF. This chain uses TRBV6-6 with TRBJ2-1; TRBD2 matches 12 bases. This CDR3 region has 15 residues. V was clipped by 0 bases and J by 6 bases; unmatched bases: 0. Germline values: CDR1 MNHNY, CDR2 SVGAGI (reference sequence).

The V gene is TRBV7-3, the J gene TRBJ1-1, with D perhaps matching TRBD1 (5 bases). Trimming shortened V by 1 base and J by 5 bases, and 23 bases separated the two germline ends. The CDR3 runs to 18 residues. CDR1 and CDR2 from the germline V gene are SGHTA and FQGTGA. CDR3 residues: CASSLNAGSDIAFTEAFF. DNA of the CDR3: TGTGCCAGCAGCTTAAACGCAGGGTCAGACATTGCTTTTACTGAAGCTTTCTTT.

The V and J genes are TRBV28 and TRBJ1-5; tentatively, D is TRBD1 (6 bases). Trimming left V 4 bases short and J 3 bases short, with 13 bases between. The CDR3 sequence is 15 residues long. Germline CDR1 reads MDHEN; CDR2 reads SYDVKM. In nucleotides, the CDR3 is TGTGCCAGCAGTTCCCCGACAGGTCCCAATCAGCCCCAGCATTTT. It is translated as CASSSPTGPNQPQHF.

The V and J genes are TRBV27 and TRBJ1-1, with 9 bases matching TRBD1. The CDR3 extends over 15 amino acids. The germline V gene encodes CDR1 MNHEY and CDR2 SMNVEV (reference sequence). Germline trimming cut 0 bases from V and 8 bases from J; bases unmatched to any gene: 7. This chain's CDR3 is CASSLSGQGSWEAFF. DNA for the CDR3: TGTGCCAGCAGTTTATCTGGACAGGGGTCGTGGGAAGCTTTCTTT.

The V call is TRBV6-4, the J call TRBJ2-3; maybe TRBD2 (6 bases). Germline loops: CDR1 MRHNA, CDR2 SNTAGT. This CDR3 is 15 amino acids long. Trimming shortened V by 2 bases and J by 1 base, and 10 bases separated the two germline ends. The CDR3 here is CASSDEASGTDTQYF. The CDR3, as DNA: TGTGCCAGCAGTGACGAGGCTAGCGGCACAGATACGCAGTATTTT.

The rearrangement uses TRBV5-1 and TRBJ2-1; 7 nucleotides match TRBD2. Germline trimming cut 0 bases from V and 4 bases from J; bases unmatched to any gene: 7. The CDR3 covers 16 residues. From germline, CDR1 is SGHRS and CDR2 YFSETQ. In nucleotides, the CDR3 is TGCGCCAGCAGCTTGGCTAGCGGCCCCTCTTACAATGAGCAGTTCTTC. Its translation is CASSLASGPSYNEQFF.

J is TRBJ2-1 and V is TRBV28; 11 nucleotides match TRBD2. The V gene end was trimmed by 6 bases and the J gene end by 7 bases; junction bases not matched to a gene: 8. The CDR3 is made up of 15 amino acids. CDR1 is MDHEN, CDR2 SYDVKM, per germline. CDR3 loop: CASSHSGRAMNEQFF. The CDR3 nucleotides read TGTGCCAGCAGCCATAGCGGGAGGGCCATGAATGAGCAGTTCTTC.

The genes are TRBV30 and TRBJ1-4; D gene ambiguous. The CDR3 runs 12 residues. V lost 0 bases, J lost 7 bases, and 6 bases lay in between. CDR1 GTSNPN and CDR2 SVGIG come from the germline V gene (reference sequence). The CDR3 sequence: CAWSVVIEKLFF. CDR3 DNA: TGTGCCTGGAGTGTTGTAATTGAAAAACTGTTTTTT.

The count of this clone is one. This sequence joins TRBV28 and TRBJ2-7; unclear D gene. Trimming left V 3 bases short and J 1 base short, with 7 bases between. This CDR3 region has 13 residues. Looked up from germline, CDR1 is MDHEN and CDR2 is SYDVKM. CDR3 DNA: TGTGCCAGCAGTTTGAGCTTGTCCTACGAGCAGTACTTC. It specifies CASSLSLSYEQYF.

The rearrangement joins TRBV27 to TRBJ2-6; TRBD2 is a possible D gene (6 bases). Germline V gene data show CDR1 as MNHEY and CDR2 as SMNVEV (reference sequence). The V end was cut by 1 base, the J end by 0 bases, with 22 bases between. CDR3 length equals 21 residues. CDR3 residues: CASSLFSVAGTFSSGANVLTF. The CDR3 DNA reads TGTGCCAGCAGTTTATTCTCGGTTGCCGGGACTTTCAGCTCTGGGGCCAACGTCCTGACTTTC.

The chain employs TRBV5-6 and TRBJ2-1, with 10 bases matching TRBD1. V gave up 0 bases and J gave up 4 bases; unmatched junction bases: 1. CDR1 and CDR2 from the germline V gene are SGHDT and YYEEEE. The CDR3 runs to 15 residues. CDR3 nucleotides: TGTGCCAGCAGCTTGGTGGACAGGGGGTACAATGAGCAGTTCTTC. This gives the protein CASSLVDRGYNEQFF.

The rearrangement joins TRBV4-3 to TRBJ2-1; 8 positions match TRBD2. Germline V CDR1 and CDR2: LGHNA, YSLEER. This CDR3 is built from 16 residues. V was pared by 4 bases and J by 7 bases, with 12 bases of the junction left unmatched. The CDR3 DNA is TGCGCCAGCAGCCCTGGCGGGAGGTCTTGGGAGAATGAGCAGTTCTTC. It yields the protein CASSPGGRSWENEQFF.

The DNA for the CDR3 is TGTGCCAGCAGCCCGATGGCCTCTGGGGCCAACGTCCTGACTTTC. Its protein is CASSPMASGANVLTF. The chain recombines TRBV7-3 with TRBJ2-6; D remains ambiguous. The CDR3 is 15 residues long. The ends were cut back, 5 bases at V and 0 bases at J, with 8 bases in the middle. In germline, CDR1 is SGHTA, CDR2 FQGTGA.

This clone was detected only once. The V gene is TRBV15, the J gene TRBJ1-2; D not resolved. Germline lookup yields CDR1 LNHNV and CDR2 YYDKDF (reference sequence). The CDR3 covers 14 residues. The V and J ends lost 0 bases and 4 bases respectively, with 9 bases between them. The CDR3: CATSRDAAVYGYTF. For the CDR3, the DNA is TGTGCCACCAGCAGAGATGCGGCAGTCTATGGCTACACCTTC.

The chain uses TRBV10-3 and TRBJ2-1; TRBD2 matches 7 bases. V lost 3 bases and J lost 4; bases outside the gene matches: 6. Germline V gene data show CDR1 as ENHRY and CDR2 as SYGVKD. The CDR3 totals 15 residues. The CDR3 protein is CAISEELAAYNEQFF. The CDR3 nucleotides read TGTGCCATCAGTGAAGAGCTAGCGGCATACAATGAGCAGTTCTTC.

This clone was observed a few times. The gene calls are TRBV27 and TRBJ1-5; weak D call: TRBD1 (6 bases). There are 15 residues in the CDR3. The germline V gene encodes CDR1 MNHEY and CDR2 SMNVEV (reference sequence). V lost 5 bases, J lost 1 base, and 12 bases lay in between. CDR3 DNA sequence: TGTGCCAGCAGTCCGCAGGGGATGAGCAATCAGCCCCAGCATTTT. Its protein is CASSPQGMSNQPQHF.

This clone has only a few counts. The chain is built from TRBV25-1 and TRBJ2-1; D is undetermined. V was cut by 2 bases and J by 7 bases, with 6 bases left in between. This CDR3 contains 12 residues. Germline CDR1 reads MGHDK; CDR2 reads SYGVNS. The CDR3: CASSEQRNEQFF. CDR3 nucleotides: TGTGCCAGCAGTGAACAGAGGAATGAGCAGTTCTTC.

The V gene is TRBV2, the J gene TRBJ2-3; D perhaps matches TRBD2 (6 bases). CDR3 length equals 15 residues. Germline lookup yields CDR1 SNHLY and CDR2 FYNNEI. Trimming stripped 3 bases from V and 0 bases from J, with 10 bases between. The CDR3 sequence: CASSDGAGSTDTQYF. Here the CDR3 DNA reads TGTGCCAGCAGTGACGGGGCGGGAAGCACAGATACGCAGTATTTT.

V and J are TRBV9 and TRBJ1-5; TRBD1 matches 7 bases. Germline V lookup: CDR1 SGDLS, CDR2 YYNGEE. There are 15 residues in the CDR3. V gave up 2 bases and J gave up 1 base; unmatched junction bases: 3. The CDR3 DNA sequence: TGTGCCAGCAGCGTCGGGACAGCAAGCAATCAGCCCCAGCATTTT. It codes for CASSVGTASNQPQHF.

The V call is TRBV11-3, the J call TRBJ2-1, with D tentatively TRBD2 (6 bases). The CDR3 sequence is 14 residues long. Germline CDR1 SGHNT, CDR2 YENEEA. The V end lost 1 base, the J end lost 6 bases, and 10 bases lay between the germline ends. DNA for the CDR3: TGTGCCAGCAGCTTAGGCGGGGCACTCAATGAGCAGTTCTTC. Translated: CASSLGGALNEQFF.

The CDR3 region has the DNA TGTGCCAGCAGGTCCCTGGGGACAAGAAATCAGCCCCAGCATTTT. This translates into CASRSLGTRNQPQHF. The chain has TRBV6-1 and TRBJ1-5, with D tentatively TRBD1 (6 bases). V was clipped by 6 bases and J by 4 bases, with 16 bases between them. The CDR3 has 15 amino acids. CDR1 and CDR2 from the germline V gene are MNHNS and SASEGT.

The V gene is TRBV29-1, the J gene TRBJ2-1, with a possible D match to TRBD1 (5 bases). V gave up 6 bases and J gave up 0 bases, with 18 bases separating them. CDR1 and CDR2 from the germline V gene are SQVTM and ANQGSEA. The CDR3 is made up of 16 amino acids. CDR3 protein: CSVDGAGSSSYNEQFF. In DNA form, the CDR3 reads TGCAGCGTGGACGGTGCAGGGTCTAGCTCCTACAATGAGCAGTTCTTC.

The chain couples TRBV29-1 to TRBJ2-7, with TRBD2 matching over 13 bases. The germline CDR1 and CDR2 sequences are SQVTM and ANQGSEA. This CDR3 is built from 15 residues. Trimming took 6 bases from V and 2 from J; bases not matched to a gene: 7. CDR3 in DNA: TGCAGCGTGGTGGGACTAGCGGGATCCACCTACGAGCAGTACTTC. Its translation is CSVVGLAGSTYEQYF.

CDR3 region: CATTVQGDQPQHF. The CDR3 DNA reads as TGTGCCACCACCGTACAGGGTGATCAGCCCCAGCATTTT. The V and J genes are TRBV15 and TRBJ1-5; D may be TRBD1 (6 bases). Germline V gives CDR1 LNHNV, CDR2 YYDKDF (reference sequence). V was clipped by 7 bases and J by 5 bases, with 12 bases between them. The CDR3 loop spans 13 amino acids.

The chain is built from TRBV4-2 and TRBJ2-3; TRBD2 aligns across 9 bases. The CDR3 extends over 15 amino acids. The ends lost 1 base at V and 6 bases at J; junction bases unmatched: 5. The germline V gene encodes CDR1 LGHNA and CDR2 YNFKEQ. CDR3 amino acids: CASSQAAGGSDTQYF. DNA for the CDR3: TGTGCCAGCAGCCAAGCAGCGGGAGGTTCCGATACGCAGTATTTT.

The V and J genes are TRBV6-5 and TRBJ2-5, with D perhaps matching TRBD1 (6 bases). Judging by the DNA end, TRBJ2-7 fits better; the J call may be wrong. This CDR3 region has 14 residues. Germline CDR1 reads MNHEY; CDR2 reads SVGAGI. The CDR3, as DNA: TGTGCCAGCAGTTCCGTACAGGGAGCCTACGAGCAGTACTTC. This sequence encodes CASSSVQGAYEQYF.